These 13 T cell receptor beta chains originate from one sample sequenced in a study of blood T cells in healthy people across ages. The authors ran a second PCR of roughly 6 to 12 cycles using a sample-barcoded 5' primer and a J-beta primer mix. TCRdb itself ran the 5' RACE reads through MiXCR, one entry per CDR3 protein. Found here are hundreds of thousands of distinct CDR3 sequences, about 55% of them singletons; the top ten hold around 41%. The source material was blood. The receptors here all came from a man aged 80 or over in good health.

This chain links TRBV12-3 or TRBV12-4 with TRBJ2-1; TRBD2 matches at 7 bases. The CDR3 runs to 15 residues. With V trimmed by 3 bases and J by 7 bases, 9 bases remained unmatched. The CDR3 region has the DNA TGTGCCAGCAGTTTTCGGACTAGAAATGGGAATGAGCAGTTCTTC. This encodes CASSFRTRNGNEQFF.

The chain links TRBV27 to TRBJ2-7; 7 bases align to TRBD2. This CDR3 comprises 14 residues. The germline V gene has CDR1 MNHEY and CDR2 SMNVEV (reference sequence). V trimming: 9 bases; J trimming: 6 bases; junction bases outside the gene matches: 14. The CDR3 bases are TGTGCCAGTTCCGGACTAGTTGGATTTAGCGAGCAGTACTTC. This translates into CASSGLVGFSEQYF.

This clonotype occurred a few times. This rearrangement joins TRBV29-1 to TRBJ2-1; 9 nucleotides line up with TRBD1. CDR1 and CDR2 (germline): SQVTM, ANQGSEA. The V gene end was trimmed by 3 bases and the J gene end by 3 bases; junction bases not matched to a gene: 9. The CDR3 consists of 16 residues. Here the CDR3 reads CSVEAHRDRVYNEQFF. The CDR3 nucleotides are TGCAGCGTTGAGGCACACCGGGACAGGGTCTACAATGAGCAGTTCTTC.

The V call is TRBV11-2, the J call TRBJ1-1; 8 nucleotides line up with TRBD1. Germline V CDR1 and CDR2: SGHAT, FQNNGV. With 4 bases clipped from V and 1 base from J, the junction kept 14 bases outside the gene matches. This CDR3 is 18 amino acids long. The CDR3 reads CASSSHSPGTGSNTEAFF. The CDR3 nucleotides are TGTGCCAGCAGCTCACACAGTCCCGGGACAGGATCGAACACTGAAGCTTTCTTT.

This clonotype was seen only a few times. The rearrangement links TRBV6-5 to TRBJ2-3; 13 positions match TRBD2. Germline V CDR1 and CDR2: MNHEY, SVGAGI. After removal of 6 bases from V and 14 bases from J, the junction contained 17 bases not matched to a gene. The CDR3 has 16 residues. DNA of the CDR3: TGTGCCAGCAGCCTTAACGGACTAGCGGGAGCCAGATACGCGTATTTT. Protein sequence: CASSLNGLAGARYAYF.

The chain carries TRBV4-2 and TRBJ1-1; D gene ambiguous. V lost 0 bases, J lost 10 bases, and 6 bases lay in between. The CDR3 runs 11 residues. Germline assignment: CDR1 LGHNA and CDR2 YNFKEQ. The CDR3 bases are TGTGCCAGCAGCCAAGATGACCGAGCTTTCTTT. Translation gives CASSQDDRAFF.

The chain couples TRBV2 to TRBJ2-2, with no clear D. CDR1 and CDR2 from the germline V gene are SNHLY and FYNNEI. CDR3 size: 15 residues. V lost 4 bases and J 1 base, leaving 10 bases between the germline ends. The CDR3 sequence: CASSGRTLNTGELFF. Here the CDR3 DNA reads TGTGCCAGCAGTGGCAGGACCTTGAACACCGGGGAGCTGTTTTTT.

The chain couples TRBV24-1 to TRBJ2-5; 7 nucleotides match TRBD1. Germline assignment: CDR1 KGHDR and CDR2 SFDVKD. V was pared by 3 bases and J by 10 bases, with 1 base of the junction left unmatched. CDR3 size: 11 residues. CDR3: CATSDAGGQYF. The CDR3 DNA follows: TGTGCCACCAGTGATGCAGGGGGCCAGTACTTC.

The DNA of the CDR3 is TGTGCCAGCAGCTTAACTGGCGGGAGTGGGACCCAGTTCTTC. Translating gives CASSLTGGSGTQFF. The genes are TRBV7-3 and TRBJ2-1; TRBD2 matches at 7 bases. Germline values: CDR1 SGHTA, CDR2 FQGTGA. Trimming removed 0 bases from V and 13 bases from J; junction bases left unmatched: 9. The CDR3 contains 14 residues. Full variable domain (missing parts from reference TRBV7-3 and TRBJ2-1): GAGVSQTPSNKVTEKGKYVELRCDPISGHTALYWYRQSLGQGPEFLIYFQGTGAADDSGLPNDRFFAVRPEGSVSTLKIQRTERGDSAVYLCASSLTGGSGTQFFGPGTRLTVL.

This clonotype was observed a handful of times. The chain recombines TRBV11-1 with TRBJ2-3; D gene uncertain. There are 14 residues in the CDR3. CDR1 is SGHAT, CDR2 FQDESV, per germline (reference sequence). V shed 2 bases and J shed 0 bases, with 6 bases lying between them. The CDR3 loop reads CASSLLVSTDTQYF. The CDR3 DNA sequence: TGTGCCAGCAGCTTACTGGTGAGCACAGATACGCAGTATTTT. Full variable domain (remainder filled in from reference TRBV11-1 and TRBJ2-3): EAEVAQSPRYKITEKSQAVAFWCDPISGHATLYWYRQILGQGPELLVQFQDESVVDDSQLPKDRFSAERLKGVDSTLKIQPAELGDSAMYLCASSLLVSTDTQYFGPGTRLTVL.

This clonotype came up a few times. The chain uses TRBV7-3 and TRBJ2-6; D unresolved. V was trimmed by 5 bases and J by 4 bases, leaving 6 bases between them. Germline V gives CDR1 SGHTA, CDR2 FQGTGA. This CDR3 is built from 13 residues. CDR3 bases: TGTGCCAGCAGCCAACCCGGGGCCAACGTCCTGACTTTC. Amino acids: CASSQPGANVLTF.

The CDR3 bases are TGTGCCAGCAGTTATCGGGGGGCGGGAGATACGCAGTATTTT. It codes for CASSYRGAGDTQYF. The chain is built from TRBV6-5 and TRBJ2-3; possibly TRBD2 for D (7 bases). Germline V gene data show CDR1 as MNHEY and CDR2 as SVGAGI. The CDR3 runs to 14 residues. The V end lost 3 bases, the J end lost 5 bases, and 12 bases lay between the germline ends.

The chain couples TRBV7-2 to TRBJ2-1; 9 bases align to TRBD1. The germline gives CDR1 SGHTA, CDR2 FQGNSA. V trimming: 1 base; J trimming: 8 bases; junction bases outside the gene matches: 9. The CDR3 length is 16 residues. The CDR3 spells CASSLVGGTGSYEQFF. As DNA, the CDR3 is TGTGCCAGCAGCTTAGTAGGGGGGACAGGGAGTTATGAGCAGTTCTTC.